Presented here are 17 T cell receptor beta chains from one specimen sequenced in a study of T cell responses to AZD1222 COVID-19 vaccine. Method: immunoSEQ multiplex PCR; TCRdb's copy keeps in-frame clones and lacks some. The sample consists of around 140,000 clones, around 86% of them appearing once. The sequences come from peripheral blood, collected on day 0 of AZD1222 vaccination. These receptors were collected from an adult in good health.

V and J are TRBV11-2 and TRBJ2-1; 7 bases fit TRBD1. J lost 7 bases, V lost 5 bases, and 5 bases had no gene match. This CDR3 is built from 13 residues. Germline V CDR1 and CDR2: SGHAT, FQNNGV. The CDR3 bases are TGTGCCAGCAGCCTTTCGGACAGGAATGAGCAGTTCTTC. Translating gives CASSLSDRNEQFF.

The chain joins TRBV12-3 or TRBV12-4 to TRBJ1-3; D is uncertain. This CDR3 spans 13 amino acids. Deletions cut 3 bases from V and 4 bases from J, with 7 bases between. The CDR3 loop is CASSFEGGNTIYF. The CDR3 coding sequence is TGTGCCAGCAGTTTTGAAGGGGGAAACACCATATATTTT.

The chain carries TRBV6-5 and TRBJ1-2, with D uncertain. Germline V gene data show CDR1 as MNHEY and CDR2 as SVGAGI. The CDR3 covers 11 residues. V lost 10 bases, J lost 8 bases, and 14 bases lay in between. The CDR3 DNA follows: TGTGCCACCGACCCCGTGGGAGGCTACACCTTC. Amino acid sequence: CATDPVGGYTF.

V is TRBV5-5 and J is TRBJ1-1; 7 bases map to TRBD1. Germline V gene data show CDR1 as SGHKS and CDR2 as YYEKEE (reference sequence). The CDR3 loop spans 15 amino acids. V was clipped by 1 base and J by 7 bases; unmatched bases: 10. The CDR3, as DNA: TGTGCCAGCAGCTTGTACGGCGTGACAGGGAGTGAAGCTTTCTTT. Translated: CASSLYGVTGSEAFF.

CDR3 protein: CASSAPQGVRNSPLHF. The CDR3, as DNA: TGTGCCAGCAGTGCCCCCCAAGGCGTTCGGAATTCACCCCTCCACTTT. The chain has TRBV6-2 or TRBV6-3 and TRBJ1-6; D is unresolved. CDR3 length: 16 residues. V was cut by 5 bases and J by 7 bases, with 18 bases left in between. Germline V lookup: CDR1 MNHEY, CDR2 SVGEGT.

The genes are TRBV12-3 or TRBV12-4 and TRBJ1-1; no definite D call. This CDR3 region has 11 residues. Trimming stripped 6 bases from V and 5 bases from J, with 7 bases between. The CDR3 loop is CASRLVTEAFF. CDR3 DNA: TGTGCCAGCAGGTTGGTGACTGAAGCTTTCTTT.

The CDR3 sequence: CASSPTGPGNTIYF. The CDR3 DNA reads TGTGCCAGCAGCCCGACGGGCCCTGGAAACACCATATATTTT. This chain connects TRBV7-9 to TRBJ1-3; D remains ambiguous. Germline V gives CDR1 SEHNR, CDR2 FQNEAQ (reference sequence). This CDR3 region has 14 residues. The germline V and J ends were trimmed by 5 bases and 2 bases, with 10 bases remaining between them.

V usage is TRBV9 and J usage is TRBJ2-2; perhaps TRBD1 as D (5 bases). This CDR3 region has 15 residues. Trimming removed 0 bases from V and 3 bases from J, with 9 bases in between. The germline V gene encodes CDR1 SGDLS and CDR2 YYNGEE. Here the CDR3 DNA reads TGTGCCAGCAGCGTAGGACAGTCTTACACCGGGGAGCTGTTTTTT. Translating gives CASSVGQSYTGELFF. Full variable domain (missing parts from reference TRBV9 and TRBJ2-2): DSGVTQTPKHLITATGQRVTLRCSPRSGDLSVYWYQQSLDQGLQFLIQYYNGEERAKGNILERFSAQQFPDLHSELNLSSLELGDSALYFCASSVGQSYTGELFFGEGSRLTVL.

The rearrangement uses TRBV7-9 and TRBJ2-5, with 9 bases lining up with TRBD1. J was trimmed by 1 base and V by 6 bases; bases with no gene match: 6. CDR1 is SEHNR, CDR2 FQNEAQ, per germline (reference sequence). The CDR3 length is 15 residues. CDR3 in amino acids: CASRSDRGLQETQYF. In DNA form, the CDR3 reads TGTGCCAGCAGATCGGACAGGGGACTCCAAGAGACCCAGTACTTC.

This chain uses TRBV6-5 with TRBJ1-3, with D hard to call. Trimming removed 6 bases at V and 0 bases at J, with 12 bases between. CDR1 and CDR2 (germline): MNHEY, SVGAGI. The CDR3 loop spans 15 amino acids. The CDR3 DNA reads TGTGCCAGCAGGCAGGACGGAAACTCTGGAAACACCATATATTTT. Translated: CASRQDGNSGNTIYF.

The chain combines TRBV4-3 with TRBJ1-2; D not resolved. Trimming stripped 0 bases from V and 4 bases from J, with 12 bases between. This CDR3 has 15 residues. CDR1 LGHNA and CDR2 YSLEER come from the germline V gene. CDR3 in amino acids: CASSQDLLAVYGYTF. Here the CDR3 DNA reads TGCGCCAGCAGCCAAGATTTGTTAGCAGTCTATGGCTACACCTTC.

J is TRBJ1-4 and V is TRBV5-1, with 9 bases identical to TRBD1. The CDR3 covers 13 residues. Germline CDR1 SGHRS, CDR2 YFSETQ. V lost 5 bases to trimming and J lost 8 bases; unmatched junction nucleotides: 4. In nucleotides, the CDR3 is TGCGCCAGCAGGCCGGGACAGGGCGAAAAACTGTTTTTT. It encodes CASRPGQGEKLFF.

Regarding this clone: The identical CDR3 is also encoded by other nucleotide sequences in the sample. The V and J genes are TRBV5-1 and TRBJ1-3; D is undetermined. V lost 2 bases and J lost 0, with 3 bases in between. The CDR3 spans 13 residues. Germline V gene lookup returns CDR1 SGHRS and CDR2 YFSETQ. Here the CDR3 reads CASSFDSGNTIYF. CDR3 nucleotide sequence: TGCGCCAGCAGCTTCGACTCTGGAAACACCATATATTTT.

The genes are TRBV10-1 and TRBJ2-7, with D unclear. Germline V lookup: CDR1 WNHNN, CDR2 SYGVQD (reference sequence). The CDR3 contains 12 residues. V was pared by 0 bases and J by 6 bases, with 6 bases between. This CDR3 reads CASSESGSEQYF. The CDR3, as DNA: TGCGCCAGCAGTGAGTCGGGTTCCGAGCAGTACTTC.

Written as DNA, the CDR3 is TGTGCCAGCTCACGCGAGGCCTATGGCTACACCTTC. This encodes CASSREAYGYTF. J is TRBJ1-2 and V is TRBV18; no definite D call. Trimming took 4 bases from V and 4 from J, leaving 7 bases between them. This CDR3 contains 12 residues. Germline-derived CDR1 and CDR2 are KGHSH and LQKENI. The whole variable domain, filled in from reference TRBV18 and TRBJ1-2, reads NAGVMQNPRHLVRRRGQEARLRCSPMKGHSHVYWYRQLPEEGLKFMVYLQKENIIDESGMPKERFSAEFPKEGPSILRIQQVVRGDSAAYFCASSREAYGYTFGSGTRLTVV.

The V gene is TRBV19, the J gene TRBJ1-1; possibly TRBD1 for D (6 bases). V shed 5 bases and J shed 0 bases, with 10 bases lying between them. Germline assignment: CDR1 LNHDA and CDR2 SQIVND (reference sequence). This CDR3 is 14 amino acids long. The CDR3 DNA sequence: TGTGCCAGTAGTCCAGGGACACTGAACACTGAAGCTTTCTTT. Amino acid sequence: CASSPGTLNTEAFF.

V is TRBV6-5 and J is TRBJ1-2; possibly TRBD1 for D (5 bases). V was shortened by 8 bases and J by 4 bases, with 11 bases between the two germline ends. The CDR3 contains 12 residues. CDR1 MNHEY and CDR2 SVGAGI come from the germline V gene. CDR3 bases: TGTGCCAGCCGAAACGGGGGCTATGGCTACACCTTC. It yields the protein CASRNGGYGYTF.